This T cell receptor (beta chain) was observed in a study of vaccination and CD4 T cells after COVID-19. In the study overall: Following dose two, a median about 65 days (range 14 to 241) passed before post-vaccine samples were taken. Study-wide points: Looking at convalescent patients, a median roughly 83% of reactive clones were present only post-vaccination.

V shed 6 bases, J shed 2 bases, and the junction held 6 bases outside the gene matches. The CDR3 covers 15 residues. Germline loops: CDR1 MNHNS, CDR2 SASEGT. Turning to this clonotype: Its antigen is not identified.

The assay that was used to sequence DNA from cultured CD4+ T cells was the Oncomine TCR Beta short-read assay. From CD4+ T cells that had been cultured, genomic DNA was extracted. Each CDR3 protein is one row after TCRdb ran MiXCR on the PCR reads. The table lists around 15,000 distinct CDR3 sequences, roughly 61% of them singletons, with approximately 12% in the top ten. Described treatment: approximately nine-day PBMC culture with coronavirus spike peptide pools or control peptides (ViraFEST assay). The clonotype originates from a human donor who had recovered from COVID-19. The sample consisted of CD4+ T cells from blood, cultured in vitro. V and J are TRBV6-1 and TRBJ2-1; 8 bases map to TRBD2. CDR3 protein: CASSSGTSAYNEQFF. CDR3 nucleotides: TGTGCCAGCAGCTCCGGGACTAGTGCCTACAATGAGCAGTTCTTC.